The 25 T cell receptor beta chains reported below all come from one sample, sequenced in a study of OX40 agonist ivuxolimab in advanced cancers. The library was built by means of the immunoSEQ multiplex PCR assay. TCRdb's version of the immuneACCESS table is confined to in-frame rearrangements and falls short of the full clone set. An unresolved V gene accounts for under half of the shortfall where checked; the remainder is of unknown origin. The sample table contains about 48,000 clones; only one count was recorded for roughly 83% of them. Of the sample, around 12% falls within the top ten clones. The specimen was CD4+ or CD8+ T cells sorted from blood, collected in a trial of the OX40 agonist ivuxolimab. Every receptor here comes from an adult with an advanced solid tumor such as melanoma, head and neck, liver or kidney cancer.

V gene TRBV7-2 combines with J gene TRBJ2-2; 9 nucleotides align to TRBD1. V was pared by 3 bases and J by 3 bases, with 5 bases of the junction left unmatched. This CDR3 is 16 amino acids long. Germline lookup yields CDR1 SGHTA and CDR2 FQGNSA. The CDR3 loop reads CASSFRGQGDTGELFF. The DNA for the CDR3 is TGTGCCAGCAGCTTTCGGGGACAGGGTGACACCGGGGAGCTGTTTTTT.

The chain carries TRBV6-4 and TRBJ1-1, with D unclear. V was trimmed by 4 bases and J by 4 bases, leaving 10 bases between them. CDR1 and CDR2 (germline): MRHNA, SNTAGT. This CDR3 has 13 amino acids. The CDR3 region has the DNA TGTGCCAGCAGTGTGGATCAGAGCACTGAAGCTTTCTTT. This translates into CASSVDQSTEAFF.

The chain links TRBV7-2 to TRBJ2-7; tentative D call: TRBD1 (5 bases). The CDR3 is 16 amino acids. V was pared by 1 base and J by 1 base, with 14 bases between. From germline, CDR1 is SGHTA and CDR2 FQGNSA. CDR3 region: CASSLVPGHTSYEQYF. The DNA for the CDR3 is TGTGCCAGCAGCTTAGTCCCAGGGCATACTTCCTACGAGCAGTACTTC.

This rearrangement joins TRBV27 to TRBJ1-2; D possibly corresponds to TRBD1 (5 bases). V shed 9 bases and J shed 4 bases, with 18 bases lying between them. Germline lookup yields CDR1 MNHEY and CDR2 SMNVEV (reference sequence). The CDR3 is 14 residues long. The CDR3 loop reads CASSLGGFPYGYTF. The CDR3 DNA is TGTGCCAGTTCCCTTGGGGGATTCCCCTATGGCTACACCTTC.

The rearrangement links TRBV7-6 to TRBJ2-1, with TRBD2 matching 9 bases. This CDR3 has 15 amino acids. The V segment lost 6 bases and the J segment 6 bases; nucleotides outside the gene matches: 9. Germline loops: CDR1 SGHVS, CDR2 FNYEAQ. This CDR3 reads CASSQPSGGPNEQFF. CDR3 coding DNA: TGTGCCAGCAGTCAACCCAGCGGGGGGCCCAATGAGCAGTTCTTC.

The CDR3, as DNA: TGTGCCAGCGCTGGAGGACCCTCCTACGAGCAGTACTTC. Translating it yields CASAGGPSYEQYF. V gene TRBV6-6 combines with J gene TRBJ2-7; D is perhaps TRBD2 (5 bases). This CDR3 region has 13 residues. The germline V gene has CDR1 MNHNY and CDR2 SVGAGI (reference sequence). Trimming removed 8 bases at V and 0 bases at J, with 11 bases between.

The rearrangement links TRBV6-7 to TRBJ2-7, with TRBD2 identical over 9 bases. TRBV6-7 is reported as an ORF; its role is uncertain. J gave up 0 bases and V 6 bases, and 12 bases lay outside the gene matches. The CDR3 spans 17 residues. CDR3 coding DNA: TGTGCCAGCAGCCCGCTAGCGGTTAGCGGGAGCTCCTACGAGCAGTACGTC. Amino acid sequence: CASSPLAVSGSSYEQYV.

The chain couples TRBV6-5 to TRBJ1-5; D ambiguous. This CDR3 is 13 amino acids long. The germline gives CDR1 MNHEY, CDR2 SVGAGI. The V gene lost 5 bases and the J gene lost 3 bases, with 8 bases spanning the gap. The CDR3 DNA follows: TGTGCCAGCAGTCAGAAACCCAATCAGCCCCAGCATTTT. Protein sequence: CASSQKPNQPQHF.

This clone was observed once. The rearrangement joins TRBV7-8 to TRBJ2-5; the D is unclear. This CDR3 is 12 amino acids long. Germline values: CDR1 SGHVS, CDR2 FQNEAQ. V lost 8 bases and J lost 4, with 11 bases in between. CDR3 nucleotide sequence: TGTGCCAGCGGCTCCTATAGAGAGACCCAGTACTTC. This codes for CASGSYRETQYF. The whole variable domain, filled in from reference TRBV7-8 and TRBJ2-5, reads GAGVSQSPRYKVAKRGQDVALRCDPISGHVSLFWYQQALGQGPEFLTYFQNEAQLDKSGLPSDRFFAERPEGSVSTLKIQRTQQEDSAVYLCASGSYRETQYFGPGTRLLVL.

Only one count was recorded for this clone. CDR3 in DNA: TGTGCCAGCAGTTTGAGACAGGGCACCACAGATACGCAGTATTTT. Protein product: CASSLRQGTTDTQYF. This chain uses TRBV2 with TRBJ2-3, with 7 bases identical to TRBD1. Germline V gives CDR1 SNHLY, CDR2 FYNNEI. The V and J ends lost 5 bases and 2 bases, in that order; junction bases with no gene match: 7. This CDR3 spans 15 amino acids.

This clone was seen more than once but under ten times. The V and J genes are TRBV6-1 and TRBJ2-3, with D possibly TRBD2 on 6 matching bases. Germline V lookup: CDR1 MNHNS, CDR2 SASEGT. V lost 0 bases, J lost 1 base, and 8 bases lay in between. The CDR3 runs 15 residues. CDR3 amino acids: CASSEASSGTDTQYF. The CDR3 DNA reads as TGTGCCAGCAGTGAAGCGTCTAGCGGCACAGATACGCAGTATTTT.

This chain joins TRBV6-6 and TRBJ1-2, with 8 bases aligning to TRBD1. V lost 6 bases to trimming and J lost 3 bases; unmatched junction nucleotides: 0. The CDR3 loop spans 12 amino acids. CDR1 is MNHNY and CDR2 is SVGAGI in the germline V gene (reference sequence). The DNA for the CDR3 is TGTGCCAGCAGACAGGGGGACTATGGCTACACCTTC. It yields the protein CASRQGDYGYTF.

J is TRBJ1-1 and V is TRBV2, with 9 bases identical to TRBD1. V shed 4 bases, J shed 10 bases, and the junction held 7 bases outside the gene matches. The germline CDR1 and CDR2 sequences are SNHLY and FYNNEI. The CDR3 length is 13 residues. The CDR3 nucleotides are TGTGCCAGCAGTGGTTTGGGGACAGGGAGAGCTTTCTTT. It is translated as CASSGLGTGRAFF.

J is TRBJ1-4 and V is TRBV28; 11 nucleotides match TRBD1. Germline CDR1 and CDR2: MDHEN and SYDVKM. The junction had 8 bases not matched to a gene; V was cut back by 4 bases and J by 7 bases. The CDR3 totals 16 residues. This CDR3 reads CASSSLGQGAREKLFF. CDR3 DNA: TGTGCCAGCAGTTCCCTAGGACAGGGGGCACGTGAAAAACTGTTTTTT.

This clone has a single count. J is TRBJ1-5 and V is TRBV5-6, with 8 bases that match TRBD1. The trim removed 0 bases at V and 4 bases at J, leaving 3 bases unmatched. This CDR3 is 15 amino acids long. The germline V gene encodes CDR1 SGHDT and CDR2 YYEEEE. The CDR3 region is CASSLGTGGNQPQHF. The DNA for the CDR3 is TGTGCCAGCAGCTTGGGAACAGGGGGAAATCAGCCCCAGCATTTT.

J is TRBJ1-6 and V is TRBV4-1, with D perhaps TRBD1 (6 bases). The germline V and J ends were trimmed by 4 bases and 5 bases, with 18 bases remaining between them. The CDR3 contains 17 residues. Germline-derived CDR1 and CDR2 are MGHRA and YSYEKL. DNA for the CDR3: TGCGCCAGCAGCCTACAATACAGGGAGGTTGATAATTCACCCCTCCACTTT. Its protein product is CASSLQYREVDNSPLHF.

This clone was observed a single time. The chain links TRBV7-8 to TRBJ2-1; the match to TRBD2 covers 8 bases. The CDR3 is made up of 15 amino acids. Germline CDR1 reads SGHVS; CDR2 reads FQNEAQ. V lost 5 bases and J lost 5; bases outside the gene matches: 8. CDR3 coding DNA: TGTGCCAGCAGCCAAATAGCGGGACAAAACAATGAGCAGTTCTTC. Amino acid sequence: CASSQIAGQNNEQFF.

V and J are TRBV5-1 and TRBJ2-6; D gene uncertain. This CDR3 has 14 amino acids. The germline V gene has CDR1 SGHRS and CDR2 YFSETQ. V was pared by 7 bases and J by 0 bases, with 8 bases between. As DNA, the CDR3 is TGCGCCAGCTCTCAGGCCTCTGGGGCCAACGTCCTGACTTTC. Translation gives CASSQASGANVLTF. The full variable domain, in which reference TRBV5-1 and TRBJ2-6 provide the parts outside the CDR3, is KAGVTQTPRYLIKTRGQQVTLSCSPISGHRSVSWYQQTPGQGLQFLFEYFSETQRNKGNFPGRFSGRQFSNSRSEMNVSTLELGDSALYLCASSQASGANVLTFGAGSRLTVL.

This clone was recorded once. The V call is TRBV29-1, the J call TRBJ1-2; a weak D match, TRBD1 (6 bases). Trimming left V 7 bases short and J 9 bases short, with 24 bases between. Germline V lookup: CDR1 SQVTM, CDR2 ANQGSEA. The CDR3 spans 14 residues. The CDR3 nucleotides are TGCAGCGCTGGGGGGGGGCAGGCGACCAACCGCTACACCTTC. Translated, it gives CSAGGGQATNRYTF. Filled out from reference TRBV29-1 and TRBJ1-2, the complete variable domain reads SAVISQKPSRDICQRGTSLTIQCQVDSQVTMMFWYRQQPGQSLTLIATANQGSEATYESGFVIDKFPISRPNLTFSTLTVSNMSPEDSSIYLCSAGGGQATNRYTFGSGTRLTVV.

The genes are TRBV28 and TRBJ1-6; perhaps TRBD1 as D (5 bases). The CDR3 runs 15 residues. The germline V and J ends were trimmed by 2 bases and 10 bases, with 15 bases remaining between them. Germline V lookup: CDR1 MDHEN, CDR2 SYDVKM. CDR3 in amino acids: CASSLARALGSPLHF. For the CDR3, the DNA is TGTGCCAGCAGTTTAGCCAGGGCCCTTGGATCACCCCTCCACTTT.

This clone was detected a few times. The rearrangement links TRBV29-1 to TRBJ1-1, with 8 bases that match TRBD1. CDR1 is SQVTM and CDR2 is ANQGSEA in the germline V gene. CDR3 length: 12 residues. V shed 3 bases and J 3 bases; nucleotides not matched to a gene: 0. CDR3 sequence: CSVDRGHTEAFF. In DNA form, the CDR3 reads TGCAGCGTTGACAGGGGGCACACTGAAGCTTTCTTT.

J is TRBJ2-7 and V is TRBV7-2; D possibly corresponds to TRBD1 (6 bases). Germline CDR1 and CDR2: SGHTA and FQGNSA. The CDR3 is 14 residues long. The V end lost 7 bases, the J end lost 4 bases, and 17 bases lay between the germline ends. The CDR3 reads CASTPDSTGYEQYF. The DNA of the CDR3 is TGTGCCAGCACCCCGGACAGTACCGGGTACGAGCAGTACTTC.

This chain links TRBV12-5 with TRBJ2-5, with D hard to call. V was shortened by 8 bases and J by 5 bases, with 12 bases between the two germline ends. CDR1 and CDR2 (germline): LGHNT, FRNRAP. The CDR3 sequence is 12 residues long. CDR3 protein: CASRALEETQYF. CDR3 DNA sequence: TGTGCTAGTCGCGCCCTCGAGGAGACCCAGTACTTC.

The chain carries TRBV7-6 and TRBJ2-6, with D unclear. In germline, CDR1 is SGHVS, CDR2 FNYEAQ. Trimming left V 1 base short and J 0 bases short, with 4 bases between. The CDR3 contains 15 residues. CDR3 nucleotides: TGTGCCAGCAGCTTAGTGGTCTCTGGGGCCAACGTCCTGACTTTC. It codes for CASSLVVSGANVLTF.

The V gene is TRBV10-3, the J gene TRBJ1-5, with a possible D match to TRBD1 (5 bases). The CDR3 sequence is 14 residues long. Germline V gives CDR1 ENHRY, CDR2 SYGVKD. Trimming pared 0 bases from V and 6 bases from J, leaving 9 bases between. The CDR3 sequence is CAISESGGSQPQHF. As DNA, the CDR3 is TGTGCCATCAGTGAGTCGGGGGGATCTCAGCCCCAGCATTTT.